The 24 T cell receptor beta chains listed next were all sequenced from one sample in a study of a mutant IDH1 vaccine in newly diagnosed glioma. The time point denotes: baseline, week 1 (first vaccination visit). Treatment described: pre-vaccination baseline after standard-of-care therapy. The data were produced by immunoSEQ multiplex PCR, yet TCRdb's version contains in-frame clones alone and is incomplete. Here the sample spans approximately 52,000 clones, more than 60% being singletons. Material: PBMCs, obtained from a glioma patient treated with radiotherapy, temozolomide or both. Source of these receptors: a woman in her thirties or forties with glioma.

The chain combines TRBV6-5 with TRBJ1-5; D is possibly TRBD1 (6 bases). The CDR3 spans 16 residues. Germline V gene sequence: CDR1 MNHEY, CDR2 SVGAGI. V lost 0 bases and J lost 6, with 15 bases in between. The CDR3 loop is CASSYSSGARSQPQHF. The CDR3, as DNA: TGTGCCAGCAGTTACTCGTCGGGGGCGCGAAGTCAGCCCCAGCATTTT.

The rearrangement links TRBV2 to TRBJ2-3; 14 bases map to TRBD2. In germline, CDR1 is SNHLY, CDR2 FYNNEI. V dropped 7 bases and J dropped 3; count of bases not matched to a gene: 3. The CDR3 covers 15 residues. The CDR3 protein is CASKTSGGGTDTQYF. The CDR3 DNA is TGTGCCAGCAAGACTAGCGGGGGGGGTACAGATACGCAGTATTTT.

The sample holds a few counts of this clone. V is TRBV5-1 and J is TRBJ1-4; D uncertain. The germline V gene encodes CDR1 SGHRS and CDR2 YFSETQ. CDR3 length: 14 amino acids. Trimming shortened V by 1 base and J by 3 bases, and 7 bases separated the two germline ends. DNA for the CDR3: TGCGCCAGCAGCTTGTTAGGGCCTAATGAAAAACTGTTTTTT. Its translation is CASSLLGPNEKLFF.

The chain couples TRBV7-2 to TRBJ2-5, with 8 bases matching TRBD1. CDR3 length: 14 amino acids. CDR1 and CDR2 (germline): SGHTA, FQGNSA. The ends lost 9 bases at V and 4 bases at J; junction bases unmatched: 10. The CDR3 sequence: CASSSGQGAETQYF. For the CDR3, the DNA is TGTGCCAGTAGCAGTGGGCAGGGGGCAGAGACCCAGTACTTC.

V is TRBV5-1 and J is TRBJ1-2; no reliable D call. CDR1 and CDR2 (germline): SGHRS, YFSETQ. The CDR3 is made up of 13 amino acids. Trimming pared 5 bases from V and 10 bases from J, leaving 18 bases between. CDR3 region: CASRAQVVRDYTF. Written as DNA, the CDR3 is TGCGCCAGCAGAGCGCAGGTCGTGAGGGACTACACCTTC.

The J gene is TRBJ1-6, the V gene TRBV29-1, with D uncertain. Trimming shortened V by 7 bases and J by 5 bases, and 15 bases separated the two germline ends. The germline gives CDR1 SQVTM, CDR2 ANQGSEA. The CDR3 runs 14 residues. The CDR3 region has the DNA TGCAGCGCTGGCAATAGCGGGAATAATTCACCCCTCCACTTT. Its protein is CSAGNSGNNSPLHF.

The genes are TRBV30 and TRBJ1-1; the D gene is possibly TRBD1 (5 bases). Germline assignment: CDR1 GTSNPN and CDR2 SVGIG (reference sequence). This CDR3 is built from 13 residues. Between the trimmed V and J ends, which lost 5 bases and 4 bases, there was a span of 14 bases. As DNA, the CDR3 is TGTGCCTGGTGGGGCGCTGGACCCACTGAAGCTTTCTTT. Amino acid sequence: CAWWGAGPTEAFF.

This clone was seen a few times. The CDR3 region is CASSPGPSNQPQHF. DNA of the CDR3: TGTGCCAGCTCACCAGGGCCTAGCAATCAGCCCCAGCATTTT. The chain combines TRBV18 with TRBJ1-5; no clear D gene. Per the germline V gene, CDR1 is KGHSH and CDR2 is LQKENI. The CDR3 sequence is 14 residues long. V lost 2 bases and J 0 bases, leaving 5 bases between the germline ends.

The CDR3 here is CASRLEVDTQYF. CDR3 nucleotide sequence: TGCGCCAGCAGGCTTGAAGTAGATACGCAGTATTTT. The chain couples TRBV5-1 to TRBJ2-3; D is ambiguous. Germline V gene data show CDR1 as SGHRS and CDR2 as YFSETQ. The CDR3 runs 12 residues. V was shortened by 5 bases and J by 5 bases, with 9 bases between the two germline ends.

The chain links TRBV9 to TRBJ2-5; 8 bases are shared with TRBD2. Germline V CDR1 and CDR2: SGDLS, YYNGEE. V lost 4 bases to trimming and J lost 4 bases; unmatched junction nucleotides: 6. The CDR3 has 14 residues. This chain's CDR3 is CASSSRLATETQYF. As DNA, the CDR3 is TGTGCCAGCAGCTCCCGACTAGCGACAGAGACCCAGTACTTC.

The rearrangement links TRBV9 to TRBJ1-5; D uncertain. The CDR3 is made up of 14 amino acids. CDR1 and CDR2 from the germline V gene are SGDLS and YYNGEE. V lost 0 bases and J 4 bases, leaving 8 bases between the germline ends. The CDR3 bases are TGTGCCAGCAGCGTAGGAGATCCTAATCAGCCCCAGCATTTT. Its translation: CASSVGDPNQPQHF.

The chain links TRBV6-5 to TRBJ1-6, with 7 bases fitting TRBD1. Unmatched junction bases numbered 6, after V lost 0 bases and J lost 10 bases. Germline V lookup: CDR1 MNHEY, CDR2 SVGAGI. The CDR3 spans 15 residues. The CDR3 loop reads CASSYSTGALSPLHF. CDR3 bases: TGTGCCAGCAGTTACTCCACAGGGGCTTTGTCACCCCTCCACTTT.

This rearrangement joins TRBV5-4 to TRBJ2-7; D is uncertain. Germline lookup yields CDR1 SGHNT and CDR2 YYREEE (reference sequence). V was clipped by 3 bases and J by 3 bases, with 10 bases between them. The CDR3 length is 13 residues. The DNA for the CDR3 is TGTGCCAGCAGCTCCGCCGGCGGCTACGAGCAGTACTTC. Amino acids: CASSSAGGYEQYF.

The chain combines TRBV27 with TRBJ1-2; 9 positions match TRBD1. Germline CDR1 and CDR2: MNHEY and SMNVEV (reference sequence). The trim removed 5 bases at V and 5 bases at J, leaving 6 bases unmatched. This CDR3 comprises 14 residues. In DNA, the CDR3 is TGTGCCAGCAGTGGGACAGGGACCGTATATGGCTACACCTTC. Its protein product is CASSGTGTVYGYTF.

This clone occurred a few times. The gene calls are TRBV5-1 and TRBJ2-3, with TRBD2 as a possible D gene (5 bases). Germline assignment: CDR1 SGHRS and CDR2 YFSETQ. V gave up 3 bases and J gave up 2 bases, with 7 bases separating them. The CDR3 has 13 residues. The CDR3 nucleotides read TGCGCCAGCAGCTGGACTGTCACAGATACGCAGTATTTT. It codes for CASSWTVTDTQYF.

This chain joins TRBV7-2 and TRBJ2-5; no clear D gene. The germline CDR1 and CDR2 sequences are SGHTA and FQGNSA. This CDR3 contains 13 residues. Trimming took off 6 bases at V and 2 bases at J, with 10 bases between the two ends. CDR3 sequence reads: CASRKDAQETQYF. Here the CDR3 DNA reads TGTGCCAGCAGAAAGGACGCTCAAGAGACCCAGTACTTC.

J is TRBJ2-7 and V is TRBV4-1; D is unresolved. This CDR3 contains 12 residues. V was clipped by 2 bases and J by 6 bases, with 8 bases between them. Germline lookup yields CDR1 MGHRA and CDR2 YSYEKL. The CDR3 sequence is CASSQIFGEQYF. The CDR3, as DNA: TGCGCCAGCAGCCAAATCTTTGGCGAGCAGTACTTC.

The chain carries TRBV5-1 and TRBJ2-1; D remains unclear. In germline, CDR1 is SGHRS, CDR2 YFSETQ. Trimming took off 0 bases at V and 0 bases at J, with 10 bases between the two ends. This CDR3 spans 16 amino acids. The CDR3 region has the DNA TGCGCCAGCAGCTTGGGGCTATACAGCTCCTACAATGAGCAGTTCTTC. Translation: CASSLGLYSSYNEQFF.

This chain links TRBV5-6 with TRBJ2-2, with no clear D. Trimming stripped 4 bases from V and 4 bases from J, with 20 bases between. Looked up from germline, CDR1 is SGHDT and CDR2 is YYEEEE. CDR3 length: 17 amino acids. CDR3 protein: CASSPDTQLSFTGELFF. The CDR3 nucleotides read TGTGCCAGCAGCCCAGATACGCAACTATCGTTCACCGGGGAGCTGTTTTTT. The whole variable domain, remainder taken from reference TRBV5-6 and TRBJ2-2, is DAGVTQSPTHLIKTRGQQVTLRCSPKSGHDTVSWYQQALGQGPQFIFQYYEEEERQRGNFPDRFSGHQFPNYSSELNVNALLLGDSALYLCASSPDTQLSFTGELFFGEGSRLTVL.

This rearrangement joins TRBV14 to TRBJ1-4; a weak D match, TRBD1 (6 bases). CDR3 length: 17 residues. The germline V and J ends were trimmed by 0 bases and 8 bases, with 19 bases remaining between them. Looked up from germline, CDR1 is SGHDN and CDR2 is FVKESK. CDR3 sequence reads: CASSQDRGQLRGEKLFF. The CDR3 region has the DNA TGTGCCAGCAGCCAAGATAGAGGACAGTTACGGGGAGAAAAACTGTTTTTT.

This clone was detected only once. The chain joins TRBV27 to TRBJ1-4, with unresolved D. Germline V gene data show CDR1 as MNHEY and CDR2 as SMNVEV (reference sequence). V lost 7 bases to trimming and J lost 0 bases, with 12 bases between them. The CDR3 length is 15 residues. The CDR3 here is CASTLTSPTNEKLFF. The CDR3 DNA follows: TGTGCCAGCACCTTGACCTCGCCAACTAATGAAAAACTGTTTTTT.

The J gene is TRBJ1-4, the V gene TRBV5-1; 10 bases are a match to TRBD1. V shed 4 bases, J shed 8 bases, and the junction held 11 bases outside the gene matches. The CDR3 has 16 amino acids. Per germline, CDR1 SGHRS and CDR2 YFSETQ. CDR3: CASSGDRDRGGEKLFF. Here the CDR3 DNA reads TGCGCCAGCAGCGGGGACCGGGACAGGGGTGGAGAAAAACTGTTTTTT.

Only a few counts were recorded for this clone. The chain links TRBV30 to TRBJ1-5; no clear D. The V end was cut by 2 bases, the J end by 4 bases, with 12 bases between. Germline-derived CDR1 and CDR2 are GTSNPN and SVGIG (reference sequence). The CDR3 is 14 residues long. In DNA, the CDR3 is TGTGCCTGGAGTCCAGGTGGATTTAATCAGCCCCAGCATTTT. Its translation is CAWSPGGFNQPQHF.

This clone was counted between two and nine times. The rearrangement links TRBV7-9 to TRBJ1-5; D is unresolved. V lost 7 bases and J 5 bases, leaving 15 bases between the germline ends. The CDR3 is 14 residues long. CDR1 is SEHNR and CDR2 is FQNEAQ in the germline V gene (reference sequence). The CDR3 spells CASTEANGHQPQHF. The CDR3 DNA reads TGTGCCAGCACGGAGGCGAACGGCCATCAGCCCCAGCATTTT.